The TCR beta chain under discussion was sequenced for a study of blood T cell repertoires in COVID-19. Germline assignment: CDR1 LGHNA and CDR2 YNFKEQ. There are 16 residues in the CDR3. Trimming pared 0 bases from V and 5 bases from J, leaving 14 bases between. Original methodology: Estimation of nucleated cell counts relied on the amplification of reference gene primers. Assay used: immunoSEQ multiplex PCR; TCRdb lists only in-frame clones, some missing. The D gene and trimming were derived from the DNA, and the V and J assignments and clone size from that table. The profile shows around 270,000 clones, 75% to 90% of them singletons.

The clonotype originates from a middle-aged man with acute or convalescent COVID-19. The sequencing sample was made of peripheral blood. The V gene is TRBV4-2, the J gene TRBJ1-5, with a possible D match to TRBD1 (5 bases). The CDR3 DNA reads TGTGCCAGCAGCCAAGATCGGATAGGGGCCCATCAGCCCCAGCATTTT. Protein sequence: CASSQDRIGAHQPQHF.